The 12 T cell receptor beta chains below all came from one sample that was sequenced in a study of shared clonotypes between healthy human individuals. Produced via immunoSEQ multiplex PCR; TCRdb's table is partial and in-frame only. This table holds 2,100,000 or so clones, 90% to 97% found once. Source material: naive CD4+ T cells sorted from blood. As to subset: CD45RA+ positively selected. These receptors were collected from a man between 18 and 35 years old in good health.

This clone was detected only a few times. The V call is TRBV18, the J call TRBJ1-6, with D perhaps TRBD1 (5 bases). From germline, CDR1 is KGHSH and CDR2 LQKENI. Trimming removed 3 bases at V and 5 bases at J, with 14 bases between. The CDR3 consists of 16 residues. CDR3 loop: CASSPSGRMNNSPLHF. CDR3 DNA sequence: TGTGCCAGCTCACCCTCGGGACGGATGAATAATTCACCCCTCCACTTT.

The CDR3, as DNA: TGTGCCAGCAGCCTAGGGGGGTCGGTCGGTCACACTGAAGCTTTCTTT. This codes for CASSLGGSVGHTEAFF. The chain uses TRBV11-3 and TRBJ1-1; TRBD1 is a possible D gene (6 bases). The V end was cut by 5 bases, the J end by 3 bases, with 19 bases between. The germline V gene encodes CDR1 SGHNT and CDR2 YENEEA. The CDR3 is 16 amino acids.

This clone was seen a few times. The sample holds other DNA sequences that translate to the same CDR3. This chain uses TRBV2 with TRBJ2-6; the D is unclear. CDR1 is SNHLY and CDR2 is FYNNEI in the germline V gene. The CDR3 has 12 amino acids. The V and J ends lost 5 bases and 2 bases respectively, with 1 base between them. The CDR3 protein is CASSTGANVLTF. CDR3 DNA: TGTGCCAGCAGTACTGGGGCCAACGTCCTGACTTTC.

The V and J genes are TRBV6-5 and TRBJ2-3, with TRBD2 as a possible D gene (6 bases). With 2 bases removed from V and 4 bases from J, the gap between germline ends came to 13 bases. CDR3 length: 15 residues. Germline V lookup: CDR1 MNHEY, CDR2 SVGAGI. The CDR3 DNA follows: TGTGCCAGCAGTTACGGGACTTTGAGGTCAGATACGCAGTATTTT. This codes for CASSYGTLRSDTQYF.

The rearrangement uses TRBV10-3 and TRBJ2-1; TRBD2 aligns across 7 bases. Germline V lookup: CDR1 ENHRY, CDR2 SYGVKD. J gave up 4 bases and V 0 bases, and 9 bases lay outside the gene matches. There are 17 residues in the CDR3. CDR3 bases: TGTGCCATCAGTGAGTCACAGGCTAGCGGAAATTACAATGAGCAGTTCTTC. Encoded protein: CAISESQASGNYNEQFF.

The chain couples TRBV6-4 to TRBJ2-2; no definite D call. Per the germline V gene, CDR1 is MRHNA and CDR2 is SNTAGT. This CDR3 spans 15 amino acids. Trimming left V 2 bases short and J 7 bases short, with 14 bases between. CDR3 DNA: TGTGCCAGCAGTGACGGTCGATTAACTGGCGGGGAGCTGTTTTTT. Amino acids: CASSDGRLTGGELFF.

Notes on this clone: Within the sample, other DNA sequences also encode this same CDR3. This rearrangement joins TRBV4-1 to TRBJ1-5; no definite D call. V lost 0 bases and J lost 7, with 7 bases in between. The CDR3 runs to 13 residues. Germline CDR1 MGHRA, CDR2 YSYEKL. The DNA of the CDR3 is TGCGCCAGCAGCCAAGATCCTGGGCAGCCCCAGCATTTT. Amino acid sequence: CASSQDPGQPQHF.

The chain is built from TRBV28 and TRBJ1-6; 8 bases line up with TRBD1. Germline lookup yields CDR1 MDHEN and CDR2 SYDVKM. This CDR3 region has 16 residues. V shed 6 bases, J shed 6 bases, and the junction held 10 bases outside the gene matches. The CDR3 DNA reads TGTGCCAGCAGAACCGGGACAGGCACTTTTAATTCACCCCTCCACTTT. Residues: CASRTGTGTFNSPLHF.

The chain combines TRBV6-5 with TRBJ1-2; no clear D. This CDR3 has 13 amino acids. Germline V gene sequence: CDR1 MNHEY, CDR2 SVGAGI. V was clipped by 6 bases and J by 4 bases, with 12 bases between them. CDR3 bases: TGTGCCAGCAGGGACGCGGTTGGCTATGGCTACACCTTC. Residues: CASRDAVGYGYTF.

The genes are TRBV6-6 and TRBJ2-1, with 9 bases aligning to TRBD1. Trimming took 6 bases from V and 8 from J; bases not matched to a gene: 8. Germline V gene sequence: CDR1 MNHNY, CDR2 SVGAGI (reference sequence). CDR3 length: 14 residues. DNA for the CDR3: TGTGCCAGCAGCCCCGGGACAGGGTTCGATGAGCAGTTCTTC. This translates into CASSPGTGFDEQFF.

The J gene is TRBJ2-2, the V gene TRBV19; TRBD1 aligns across 8 bases. This CDR3 region has 17 residues. J was trimmed by 3 bases and V by 3 bases; bases with no gene match: 9. The germline gives CDR1 LNHDA, CDR2 SQIVND (reference sequence). The CDR3 coding sequence is TGTGCCAGTAGTATGGGGTGGACAGGGCTGGACACCGGGGAGCTGTTTTTT. It encodes CASSMGWTGLDTGELFF.

The chain has TRBV18 and TRBJ1-5; D possibly corresponds to TRBD1 (6 bases). The V gene's germline CDR1 is KGHSH and CDR2 LQKENI. Trimming shortened V by 2 bases and J by 1 base, and 15 bases separated the two germline ends. The CDR3 runs to 17 residues. The CDR3, as DNA: TGTGCCAGCTCACCAAGGGAACAGGGATGGAGCAATCAGCCCCAGCATTTT. Its translation is CASSPREQGWSNQPQHF.